This is a list of T cell receptor beta chains from one sample in a study of control samples from healthy donors and cancer patients. Sequenced by immunoSEQ multiplex PCR; TCRdb stores in-frame clones only, minus some. The repertoire holds some 130,000 clones, with about nine tenths as singletons. Material for sequencing was blood. The receptors originated from a middle-aged man in good health. CDR3s include the opening cysteine and the closing phenylalanine or tryptophan. A D gene is named only where the DNA matches it firmly. The listing skips clone size in some rows; elsewhere it reads once, few, many or a size class.

DNA: TGTGCCAGCAGGACTAGCGGGGGGAATGAGCAGTTCTTC
CDR3: CASRTSGGNEQFF
J: TRBJ2-1
V: TRBV6-5
size: once
length: 13
D: TRBD2

DNA: TGTGCCAGCAGCTTGGAACAGGGGGCTGCCGAGCAGTACTTC
CDR3: CASSLEQGAAEQYF
J: TRBJ2-7
V: TRBV5-4
size: .
length: 14
D: TRBD1

DNA: TGTGCCACCAGCAGAGATCCAGGGGGCGTGGATACGCAGTATTTT
CDR3: CATSRDPGGVDTQYF
J: TRBJ2-3
V: TRBV15
size: once
length: 15
D: TRBD1

DNA: TGTGCCAGCAGCTTTACAGGGGAGACGCCCCTCCACTTT
CDR3: CASSFTGETPLHF
J: TRBJ1-6
V: TRBV11-2
size: .
length: 13
D: TRBD1

DNA: TGTGCCAGCAGCCCTCGGGACAGCTATGGCTACACCTTC
CDR3: CASSPRDSYGYTF
J: TRBJ1-2
V: TRBV9
size: .
length: 13
D: TRBD1

DNA: TGTGCCAGCAGTCACGGACAGGTGAACACCGGGGAGCTGTTTTTT
CDR3: CASSHGQVNTGELFF
J: TRBJ2-2
V: TRBV6-5
size: .
length: 15
D: TRBD1

DNA: TGTGCCAGTACCCTAAGGGGGGGCGTAGCCAAAAACATTCAGTACTTC
CDR3: CASTLRGGVAKNIQYF
J: TRBJ2-4
V: TRBV19
size: once
length: 16
D: .

DNA: TGCAGTGCTAGTTCGACAAGGGGGCGCGGGGGCTACACCTTC
CDR3: CSASSTRGRGGYTF
J: TRBJ1-2
V: TRBV20-1
size: .
length: 14
D: TRBD1

DNA: TGTGCCAGTGGCGGCACGGGCAATCAGCCCCAGCATTTT
CDR3: CASGGTGNQPQHF
J: TRBJ1-5
V: TRBV19
size: few
length: 13
D: .

DNA: TGTGCCAGTATTGGAGGGATCAACTATGGCTACACCTTC
CDR3: CASIGGINYGYTF
J: TRBJ1-2
V: TRBV19
size: .
length: 13
D: .

DNA: TGTGCCAGCAGAAGACTAGTCCCAGAGACCCAGTACTTC
CDR3: CASRRLVPETQYF
J: TRBJ2-5
V: TRBV6-5
size: .
length: 13
D: .

DNA: TGTGCCAGCAGTTACTCGGTCGAGCAGTACTTC
CDR3: CASSYSVEQYF
J: TRBJ2-7
V: TRBV6-2/TRBV6-3
size: once
length: 11
D: .

DNA: TGTGCCAGCAGCTTACTGGGGAGAGACACAGATACGCAGTATTTT
CDR3: CASSLLGRDTDTQYF
J: TRBJ2-3
V: TRBV11-1
size: once
length: 15
D: .

DNA: TGCGCCAGCAGCAGCCAGACAGGGTGGTCACCCCTCCACTTT
CDR3: CASSSQTGWSPLHF
J: TRBJ1-6
V: TRBV4-1
size: .
length: 14
D: TRBD1

DNA: TGTGCCTGGATCCCCTTGGGGGGACCCCCCACCGGGGAGCTGTTTTTT
CDR3: CAWIPLGGPPTGELFF
J: TRBJ2-2
V: TRBV30
size: once
length: 16
D: .

DNA: TGTGCCAGCAGCTTAGGGACTAGCGGGGGGCAGGCCTACAATGAGCAGTTCTTC
CDR3: CASSLGTSGGQAYNEQFF
J: TRBJ2-1
V: TRBV7-2
size: .
length: 18
D: TRBD2

DNA: TGTGCCTGGAGAGGACAGAATTCACCCCTCCACTTT
CDR3: CAWRGQNSPLHF
J: TRBJ1-6
V: TRBV30
size: .
length: 12
D: .

DNA: TGTGCCAGCAGCTATAGCCCGAGGGAGCAGTACTTC
CDR3: CASSYSPREQYF
J: TRBJ2-7
V: TRBV5-6
size: .
length: 12
D: .

DNA: TGTGCCAGCAGCCCCCCGTGGACGGGGGAGACCCAGTACTTC
CDR3: CASSPPWTGETQYF
J: TRBJ2-5
V: TRBV5-8
size: .
length: 14
D: .

DNA: TGTGCCAGCAGCCACAGGACAGCCTTTGAAGCTTTCTTT
CDR3: CASSHRTAFEAFF
J: TRBJ1-1
V: TRBV3-1/TRBV3-2
size: few
length: 13
D: .

DNA: TGTGCCAGCAGCGTATCGGGGGGCGGCACTGAAGCTTTCTTT
CDR3: CASSVSGGGTEAFF
J: TRBJ1-1
V: TRBV7-9
size: .
length: 14
D: .

DNA: TGTGCCAGCAGCTTACAGGGGCCAGATACGCAGTATTTT
CDR3: CASSLQGPDTQYF
J: TRBJ2-3
V: TRBV7-3
size: .
length: 13
D: .

DNA: TGTGCCAGCAGCCAAGGTGGCGCAGGACCAGCGGGGTACTACGAGCAGTACTTC
CDR3: CASSQGGAGPAGYYEQYF
J: TRBJ2-7
V: TRBV14
size: .
length: 18
D: TRBD2

DNA: TGCGCCAGCAGCCAACACGGCCGGACAGGGAAGGGTACGCAGTATTTT
CDR3: CASSQHGRTGKGTQYF
J: TRBJ2-3
V: TRBV4-1
size: .
length: 16
D: TRBD1

DNA: TGTGCCAGCAGCAAACGATCCGCGGGGGGTAATGAAAAACTGTTTTTT
CDR3: CASSKRSAGGNEKLFF
J: TRBJ1-4
V: TRBV7-6
size: .
length: 16
D: .

DNA: TGCGCCAGCGGCGGGACAGAGAATGAGCAGTTCTTC
CDR3: CASGGTENEQFF
J: TRBJ2-1
V: TRBV5-1
size: .
length: 12
D: .